The present entry profiles one T cell receptor beta chain with its context. The antigen remains unidentified. The data stem from a study of cytomegalovirus exposure and HLA in healthy donors. Notes on the study in general: Information on immune exposure was restricted to one variable (CMV serostatus). In vitro confirmation showed three CMV-associated chains to be CMV antigen specific.

PCR employed 60 Vbeta and 13 Jbeta primers. Assay: immunoSEQ multiplex PCR; the TCRdb copy retains only in-frame clones and omits some. The sample carries some 140,000 clones, under 80% recorded once. CDR1 and CDR2 (germline): SGHAT, FQDESV (reference sequence). After removal of 6 bases from V and 0 bases from J, the junction contained 3 bases not matched to a gene. The CDR3 has 14 amino acids. The receptor was derived from a woman between 50 and 59 years old in good health and CMV-seropositive. The V call is TRBV11-1, the J call TRBJ1-1, with 8 bases lining up with TRBD1. Input material: PBMCs. CDR3 sequence: CASSPGGLNTEAFF. The CDR3 DNA follows: TGTGCCAGCAGTCCAGGGGGCCTGAACACTGAAGCTTTCTTT.